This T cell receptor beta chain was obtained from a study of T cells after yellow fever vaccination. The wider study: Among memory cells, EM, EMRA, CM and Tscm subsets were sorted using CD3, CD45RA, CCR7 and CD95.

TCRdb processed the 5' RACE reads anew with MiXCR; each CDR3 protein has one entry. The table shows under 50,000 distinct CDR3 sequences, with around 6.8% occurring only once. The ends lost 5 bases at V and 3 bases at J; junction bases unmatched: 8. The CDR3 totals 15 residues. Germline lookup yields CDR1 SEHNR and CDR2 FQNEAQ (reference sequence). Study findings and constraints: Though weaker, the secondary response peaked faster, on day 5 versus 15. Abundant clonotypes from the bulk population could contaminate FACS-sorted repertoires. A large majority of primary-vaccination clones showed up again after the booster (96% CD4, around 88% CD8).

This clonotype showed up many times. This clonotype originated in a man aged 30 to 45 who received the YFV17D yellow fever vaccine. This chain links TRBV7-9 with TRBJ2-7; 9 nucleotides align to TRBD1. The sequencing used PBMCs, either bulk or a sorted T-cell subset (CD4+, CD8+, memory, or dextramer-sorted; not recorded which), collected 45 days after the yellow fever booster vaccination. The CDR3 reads CASSNPGQGNYEQYF. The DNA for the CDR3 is TGTGCCAGCAGCAACCCGGGACAGGGAAACTACGAGCAGTACTTC.